This T cell receptor (beta chain) was documented in a study of T cell clonality in common variable immunodeficiency. TCRdb's table, derived via immunoSEQ multiplex PCR, lists solely in-frame clones and lacks some. This sample has fewer than 12,000 clones and no singletons, with about 5.5% in the ten largest. This clone was seen a few times. Its antigen is not identified. From the germline J gene comes the end of the CDR3, since the read stops 3 residues before it. All CVID subjects were on immunoglobulin replacement for at least one year. Heparinized whole blood, roughly 4.5 to 8 ml, came from each donor. Study-wide findings and caveats: CVID subjects had higher TCRbeta clonality than healthy controls, most marked in about a third. Reportedly, TCR beta sequences from common variable immunodeficiency showed fewer deletions and N-nucleotide insertions.

V dropped 0 bases and J dropped 4 bases, with 13 bases sitting between them. Germline V gene data show CDR1 as SGHRS and CDR2 as YFSETQ. CDR3 length: 15 amino acids. The sample consisted of peripheral blood mononuclear cells. V and J are TRBV5-1 and TRBJ1-2; D remains ambiguous. The sequence was obtained from a human donor with common variable immunodeficiency. The CDR3 DNA, read in part, is TGCGCCAGCAGCTTGGAGGGCGGGTACTTCTATGGC. Amino acids: CASSLEGGYFYG. The CDR3, in full, reads CASSLEGGYFYGYTF.